The 30 T cell receptor beta chains presented below share a single source sample, sequenced in a study of blood T cell repertoires in COVID-19. Generated by immunoSEQ multiplex PCR, the TCRdb table keeps only in-frame clones and is missing some. The sample includes about 270,000 clones, approximately 85% of them seen just once. The sequenced sample consisted of PBMCs or T cells enriched from blood (not recorded which). Receptors were obtained from a woman in her forties or fifties with acute COVID-19.

The chain is built from TRBV9 and TRBJ2-2; D may be TRBD2 (6 bases). The germline V and J ends were trimmed by 3 bases and 1 base, with 10 bases remaining between them. CDR1 is SGDLS, CDR2 YYNGEE, per germline. This CDR3 comprises 15 residues. CDR3 DNA sequence: TGTGCCAGCAGCGCCGGGACTGAGAACACCGGGGAGCTGTTTTTT. Translated: CASSAGTENTGELFF.

V usage is TRBV11-2 and J usage is TRBJ2-5; no reliable D call. Trimming cost V 1 base and J 2 bases, with 8 bases left between them. The CDR3 sequence is 14 residues long. In germline, CDR1 is SGHAT, CDR2 FQNNGV. CDR3 DNA sequence: TGTGCCAGCAGCTTAGGGTCAGGTCAAGAGACCCAGTACTTC. As protein: CASSLGSGQETQYF.

The chain combines TRBV7-9 with TRBJ1-1; D may be TRBD1 (6 bases). Germline V gene sequence: CDR1 SEHNR, CDR2 FQNEAQ (reference sequence). The CDR3 totals 17 residues. The V end lost 5 bases, the J end lost 0 bases, and 19 bases lay between the germline ends. CDR3 in amino acids: CASSELGGPRMNTEAFF. CDR3 nucleotides: TGTGCCAGCAGCGAACTGGGGGGGCCCAGGATGAACACTGAAGCTTTCTTT.

The genes are TRBV5-4 and TRBJ1-4; TRBD1 matches at 7 bases. CDR1 SGHNT and CDR2 YYREEE come from the germline V gene (reference sequence). The CDR3 has 13 amino acids. V was pared by 4 bases and J by 8 bases, with 5 bases of the junction left unmatched. CDR3 sequence (DNA): TGTGCCAGCAGCCCACAGGGGCGGGAAAAACTGTTTTTT. It encodes CASSPQGREKLFF.

A single count supports this clone. The chain links TRBV29-1 to TRBJ1-1; D ambiguous. The V and J ends lost 3 bases and 0 bases respectively, with 11 bases between them. CDR3 length: 14 residues. CDR1 SQVTM and CDR2 ANQGSEA come from the germline V gene. This CDR3 is CSVEEQLLNTEAFF. In DNA, the CDR3 is TGCAGCGTTGAGGAACAGCTATTGAACACTGAAGCTTTCTTT.

The chain links TRBV6-5 to TRBJ2-1, with 9 bases matching TRBD1. Losses at the gene ends were 5 bases for V and 6 bases for J; bases not matched to a gene: 8. This CDR3 is built from 15 residues. Germline CDR1 and CDR2: MNHEY and SVGAGI. The CDR3 DNA reads TGTGCCAGCAGTCCCCGGGACAGGGTATCCAATGAGCAGTTCTTC. This codes for CASSPRDRVSNEQFF.

This sequence joins TRBV5-5 and TRBJ1-2; TRBD1 agrees at 10 bases. Germline V lookup: CDR1 SGHKS, CDR2 YYEKEE (reference sequence). This CDR3 contains 15 residues. The J segment lost 0 bases and the V segment lost 4 bases, leaving 3 bases of the junction unmatched. CDR3 sequence (DNA): TGTGCCAGCAGCCCAGGGACAGGGGCTAACTATGGCTACACCTTC. Translating gives CASSPGTGANYGYTF.

This chain links TRBV3-1 (or the pseudogene TRBV3-2) with TRBJ2-7, with no clear D. V lost 8 bases and J lost 2, with 16 bases in between. The CDR3 has 14 amino acids. Germline CDR1 reads LGHDT; CDR2 reads YNNKEL (reference sequence). The CDR3 loop is CASARVRPPYEQYF. In nucleotides, the CDR3 is TGTGCCAGCGCCCGGGTGAGACCCCCCTACGAGCAGTACTTC.

The rearrangement links TRBV3-1 (or the pseudogene TRBV3-2) to TRBJ1-4, with 11 bases matching TRBD1. Germline assignment: CDR1 LGHDT and CDR2 YNNKEL (reference sequence). This CDR3 spans 16 amino acids. After removal of 4 bases from V and 8 bases from J, the junction contained 9 bases not matched to a gene. The CDR3 region has the DNA TGTGCCAGCAGCCTATGGACAGGGGGCGCGGGGGAAAAACTGTTTTTT. Translated, it gives CASSLWTGGAGEKLFF.

The chain couples TRBV10-3 to TRBJ1-3, with D possibly being TRBD1 (5 bases). Germline CDR1 reads ENHRY; CDR2 reads SYGVKD. V gave up 3 bases and J gave up 0 bases, with 9 bases separating them. There are 15 residues in the CDR3. CDR3 in amino acids: CAISEGVFSGNTIYF. In nucleotides, the CDR3 is TGTGCCATCAGTGAAGGGGTCTTCTCTGGAAACACCATATATTTT.

This clone was seen a few times. The chain is built from TRBV29-1 and TRBJ2-7, with TRBD1 as a possible D gene (6 bases). Trimming pared 4 bases from V and 6 bases from J, leaving 10 bases between. Germline assignment: CDR1 SQVTM and CDR2 ANQGSEA. The CDR3 consists of 11 residues. The CDR3 DNA reads TGCAGCGTTGGAGAAGGGGGCGAGCAGTACTTC. It specifies CSVGEGGEQYF.

The CDR3 protein is CASSIDRVNSPLHF. The CDR3 DNA is TGCGCCAGCAGCATCGACAGGGTGAATTCACCCCTCCACTTT. J is TRBJ1-6 and V is TRBV5-1; TRBD1 matches at 7 bases. The J segment lost 7 bases and the V segment lost 4 bases, leaving 5 bases of the junction unmatched. CDR1 and CDR2 (germline): SGHRS, YFSETQ. The CDR3 sequence is 14 residues long.

The table lists this clone with many counts. Other nucleotide sequences from this sample produce the same CDR3. V is TRBV30 and J is TRBJ1-1, with 9 nucleotides matching TRBD1. CDR1 and CDR2 from the germline V gene are GTSNPN and SVGIG (reference sequence). The length of the CDR3 is 13 residues. V was pared by 3 bases and J by 5 bases, with 4 bases of the junction left unmatched. The CDR3 coding sequence is TGTGCCTGGAGGAACAGGGGGCGAACTGAAGCTTTCTTT. Protein product: CAWRNRGRTEAFF.

V is TRBV7-9 and J is TRBJ1-2; 10 bases fit TRBD1. Germline V lookup: CDR1 SEHNR, CDR2 FQNEAQ (reference sequence). The CDR3 has 15 amino acids. V was pared by 1 base and J by 8 bases, with 7 bases of the junction left unmatched. The CDR3 protein is CASSLGQGAQGGYTF. The CDR3 DNA follows: TGTGCCAGCAGCTTAGGACAGGGGGCCCAGGGGGGCTACACCTTC.

This clone was seen a few times. CDR3 nucleotide sequence: TGTGCCAGCAGCCCAGGGGCAGGGGGCGGCTATAGCAATCAGCCCCAGCATTTT. As protein: CASSPGAGGGYSNQPQHF. The rearrangement joins TRBV7-2 to TRBJ1-5; 8 bases are shared with TRBD1. V shed 5 bases, J shed 0 bases, and the junction held 12 bases outside the gene matches. This CDR3 is built from 18 residues. The germline V gene encodes CDR1 SGHTA and CDR2 FQGNSA.

The CDR3 DNA reads TGTGCCAGCAGCTTAAGTCCAGGTGCTAATTCACCCCTCCACTTT. It is translated as CASSLSPGANSPLHF. The chain joins TRBV7-6 to TRBJ1-6; D is uncertain. The CDR3 has 15 residues. Germline V gene lookup returns CDR1 SGHVS and CDR2 FNYEAQ. Between the trimmed V and J ends, which lost 2 bases and 6 bases, there was a span of 11 bases.

The V gene is TRBV7-2, the J gene TRBJ2-7, with 7 bases aligning to TRBD2. Germline trimming cut 1 base from V and 7 bases from J; bases unmatched to any gene: 4. The germline V gene encodes CDR1 SGHTA and CDR2 FQGNSA. The CDR3 consists of 13 residues. The CDR3 is CASSLGDGREQYF. The CDR3 region has the DNA TGTGCCAGCAGCTTAGGGGACGGGAGGGAGCAGTACTTC. The variable domain in full, with the rest retrieved from reference TRBV7-2 and TRBJ2-7, is GAGVSQSPSNKVTEKGKDVELRCDPISGHTALYWYRQSLGQGLEFLIYFQGNSAPDKSGLPSDRFSAERTGGSVSTLTIQRTQQEDSAVYLCASSLGDGREQYFGPGTRLTVT.

V and J are TRBV5-1 and TRBJ2-7, with 8 bases identical to TRBD2. V lost 4 bases, J lost 1 base, and 7 bases stayed unmatched. Per the germline V gene, CDR1 is SGHRS and CDR2 is YFSETQ. The CDR3 is 15 residues long. CDR3 residues: CASSAGLEISYEQYF. The DNA of the CDR3 is TGCGCCAGCAGCGCGGGACTAGAGATTTCCTACGAGCAGTACTTC. The whole variable domain, filled in from reference TRBV5-1 and TRBJ2-7, reads KAGVTQTPRYLIKTRGQQVTLSCSPISGHRSVSWYQQTPGQGLQFLFEYFSETQRNKGNFPGRFSGRQFSNSRSEMNVSTLELGDSALYLCASSAGLEISYEQYFGPGTRLTVT.

The chain couples TRBV7-8 to TRBJ1-1; D possibly corresponds to TRBD1 (5 bases). Trimming removed 5 bases from V and 5 bases from J, with 21 bases in between. From germline, CDR1 is SGHVS and CDR2 FQNEAQ. There are 16 residues in the CDR3. CDR3 nucleotide sequence: TGTGCCAGCAGCGATGAACAGGCCCCCTGGCGTACTGAAGCTTTCTTT. This codes for CASSDEQAPWRTEAFF.

Concerning this clone: This sample includes further DNA sequences coding for the same CDR3. This rearrangement joins TRBV27 to TRBJ2-3; D is ambiguous. V gave up 2 bases and J gave up 1 base, with 7 bases separating them. Germline V lookup: CDR1 MNHEY, CDR2 SMNVEV (reference sequence). The CDR3 consists of 14 residues. As DNA, the CDR3 is TGTGCCAGCAGTTTAGGCCTGGGCACAGATACGCAGTATTTT. Protein product: CASSLGLGTDTQYF.

V is TRBV6-1 and J is TRBJ1-5; D call uncertain. Trimming removed 2 bases from V and 5 bases from J, with 7 bases in between. Germline CDR1 reads MNHNS; CDR2 reads SASEGT. The CDR3 length is 13 residues. CDR3 nucleotides: TGTGCCAGCAGTGAACAGCGCGATCAGCCCCAGCATTTT. It codes for CASSEQRDQPQHF.

This clone was counted between two and nine times. The rearrangement joins TRBV5-1 to TRBJ2-3; D perhaps matches TRBD2 (5 bases). The V end lost 2 bases, the J end lost 1 base, and 11 bases lay between the germline ends. CDR3 length equals 15 residues. Germline V gene sequence: CDR1 SGHRS, CDR2 YFSETQ. CDR3 sequence: CASSLRAARTDTQYF. Here the CDR3 DNA reads TGCGCCAGCAGCTTACGAGCGGCTCGCACAGATACGCAGTATTTT. Variable domain in full (rest from reference TRBV5-1 and TRBJ2-3): KAGVTQTPRYLIKTRGQQVTLSCSPISGHRSVSWYQQTPGQGLQFLFEYFSETQRNKGNFPGRFSGRQFSNSRSEMNVSTLELGDSALYLCASSLRAARTDTQYFGPGTRLTVL.

The CDR3 sequence: CASSLVPAGTSGDDEQFF. The CDR3 nucleotides are TGTGCCAGCAGCTTAGTCCCCGCCGGGACTAGCGGGGACGATGAGCAGTTCTTC. V is TRBV11-3 and J is TRBJ2-1; the match to TRBD2 covers 13 bases. This CDR3 region has 18 residues. Trimming cost V 1 base and J 8 bases; bases outside gene matches: 11. The V gene's germline CDR1 is SGHNT and CDR2 YENEEA.

The chain has TRBV6-5 and TRBJ1-2; a weak D match, TRBD1 (5 bases). Trimming took off 5 bases at V and 8 bases at J, with 12 bases between the two ends. This CDR3 comprises 12 residues. Per germline, CDR1 MNHEY and CDR2 SVGAGI. The CDR3: CASSSRGRGYTF. Written as DNA, the CDR3 is TGTGCCAGCAGTAGCCGGGGGAGAGGCTACACCTTC.

The J gene is TRBJ2-1, the V gene TRBV30, with 7 bases fitting TRBD2. The CDR3 totals 14 residues. The V gene's germline CDR1 is GTSNPN and CDR2 SVGIG (reference sequence). The V and J ends lost 1 base and 7 bases, in that order; junction bases with no gene match: 7. CDR3 sequence: CAWSGGLAVNEQFF. The CDR3, as DNA: TGTGCCTGGAGTGGAGGGCTAGCGGTTAATGAGCAGTTCTTC.

This clone was seen a few times. V and J are TRBV3-1 (or the pseudogene TRBV3-2) and TRBJ2-7, with TRBD1 as a possible D gene (7 bases). Germline V gene sequence: CDR1 LGHDT, CDR2 YNNKEL (reference sequence). The CDR3 consists of 17 residues. Trimming pared 4 bases from V and 2 bases from J, leaving 21 bases between. The CDR3 sequence: CASSPKWGDSQPYEQYF. For the CDR3, the DNA is TGTGCCAGCAGCCCCAAGTGGGGGGACAGTCAACCCTACGAGCAGTACTTC.

The chain links TRBV7-2 to TRBJ1-2, with 7 bases fitting TRBD1. Trimming cost V 6 bases and J 0 bases; bases outside gene matches: 10. This CDR3 has 16 amino acids. CDR1 is SGHTA, CDR2 FQGNSA, per germline. Here the CDR3 reads CASSAGQPKANYGYTF. As DNA, the CDR3 is TGTGCCAGCAGTGCGGGACAGCCCAAAGCTAACTATGGCTACACCTTC.

This chain links TRBV6-2 or TRBV6-3 with TRBJ1-2, with TRBD1 as a possible D gene (6 bases). The CDR3 has 13 amino acids. CDR1 MNHEY and CDR2 SVGEGT come from the germline V gene. Trimming stripped 5 bases from V and 4 bases from J, with 11 bases between. The CDR3 is CASSPGAVYGYTF. CDR3 nucleotides: TGTGCCAGCAGTCCAGGGGCCGTCTATGGCTACACCTTC.

This chain links TRBV6-6 with TRBJ1-2; 7 nucleotides align to TRBD1. J lost 0 bases, V lost 5 bases, and 6 bases had no gene match. Germline V gene lookup returns CDR1 MNHNY and CDR2 SVGAGI (reference sequence). This CDR3 has 15 amino acids. The CDR3 DNA reads as TGTGCCAGCAGTCCACAGGGGCCCACTAACTATGGCTACACCTTC. This translates into CASSPQGPTNYGYTF.

V is TRBV4-1 and J is TRBJ2-2; D perhaps matches TRBD1 (5 bases). Germline V gene lookup returns CDR1 MGHRA and CDR2 YSYEKL. The length of the CDR3 is 14 residues. The V gene lost 3 bases and the J gene lost 7 bases, with 12 bases spanning the gap. The CDR3 nucleotides are TGCGCCAGCAGCCATGGGGCTGTAAGCGGGGAGCTGTTTTTT. Its translation is CASSHGAVSGELFF.